This passage covers 15 T cell receptor beta chains from one sample sequenced in a study of shared clonotypes between healthy human individuals. Here immunoSEQ multiplex PCR was the method, and the copy in TCRdb shows in-frame clones only, minus some. The sample yields a few hundred thousand clones, about 74% seen once. Sequenced: memory CD4+ T cells sorted from blood. Noted subset: CD45RA-negative fraction. All receptors derive from a man aged 25 to 40 in good health.

The chain combines TRBV6-1 with TRBJ1-5; possibly TRBD1 for D (6 bases). CDR3 size: 14 residues. Germline loops: CDR1 MNHNS, CDR2 SASEGT. Trimming shortened V by 5 bases and J by 5 bases, and 13 bases separated the two germline ends. CDR3 sequence: CASSIQGLDQPQHF. CDR3 coding DNA: TGTGCCAGCAGTATCCAGGGGTTGGATCAGCCCCAGCATTTT.

The chain combines TRBV7-2 with TRBJ2-7; no clear D gene. In germline, CDR1 is SGHTA, CDR2 FQGNSA. Deletions cut 5 bases from V and 4 bases from J, with 15 bases between. This CDR3 is 14 amino acids long. The CDR3 protein is CASSRQIGPYEQYF. CDR3 bases: TGTGCCAGCAGCCGTCAAATAGGCCCATACGAGCAGTACTTC.

The chain links TRBV27 to TRBJ2-7; D unclear. Germline lookup yields CDR1 MNHEY and CDR2 SMNVEV (reference sequence). The CDR3 is made up of 13 amino acids. Trimming removed 7 bases from V and 5 bases from J, with 15 bases in between. CDR3 amino acids: CASNGRTNHEQYF. The CDR3 DNA sequence: TGTGCCAGCAATGGACGCACGAACCACGAGCAGTACTTC.

This clone has only one observation. The chain recombines TRBV5-1 with TRBJ2-7; 7 nucleotides agree with TRBD1. The length of the CDR3 is 18 residues. The ends lost 0 bases at V and 3 bases at J; junction bases unmatched: 15. Germline-derived CDR1 and CDR2 are SGHRS and YFSETQ. The CDR3 here is CASSLAPPDRQINYEQYF. Written as DNA, the CDR3 is TGCGCCAGCAGCTTGGCCCCCCCGGACAGGCAGATAAACTACGAGCAGTACTTC.

CDR3 amino acids: CASSPTGGAGYTQYF. The CDR3 DNA follows: TGTGCCAGCAGCCCAACAGGGGGCGCTGGGTATACGCAGTATTTT. The chain has TRBV11-2 and TRBJ2-3, with TRBD1 identical over 9 bases. The CDR3 runs 15 residues. The germline V gene encodes CDR1 SGHAT and CDR2 FQNNGV. J gave up 7 bases and V 5 bases, and 10 bases lay outside the gene matches. Full variable domain (remainder filled in from reference TRBV11-2 and TRBJ2-3): EAGVAQSPRYKIIEKRQSVAFWCNPISGHATLYWYQQILGQGPKLLIQFQNNGVVDDSQLPKDRFSAERLKGVDSTLKIQPAKLEDSAVYLCASSPTGGAGYTQYFGPGTRLTVL.

The CDR3 DNA follows: TGTGCCAGCAGTGGGACAATGAACACTGAAGCTTTCTTT. Its translation is CASSGTMNTEAFF. The chain carries TRBV25-1 and TRBJ1-1; possibly TRBD1 for D (5 bases). Germline CDR1 and CDR2: MGHDK and SYGVNS. V was trimmed by 4 bases and J by 0 bases, leaving 6 bases between them. The CDR3 has 13 amino acids.

The chain uses TRBV29-1 and TRBJ1-2; weak D call: TRBD1 (5 bases). The CDR3 loop spans 17 amino acids. Germline CDR1 reads SQVTM; CDR2 reads ANQGSEA. V was clipped by 0 bases and J by 7 bases, with 24 bases between them. The CDR3 DNA reads as TGCAGCGTTGAAGATTTTAGTCGTGTAGGGGCGGTCAGTGGCTACACCTTC. Translated: CSVEDFSRVGAVSGYTF.

The gene calls are TRBV28 and TRBJ1-3; D not resolved. Germline V CDR1 and CDR2: MDHEN, SYDVKM. The CDR3 runs 16 residues. The germline V and J ends were trimmed by 1 base and 4 bases, with 14 bases remaining between them. In DNA, the CDR3 is TGTGCCAGCAGTTTATCTGTCCAGGTACGAGGAAACACCATATATTTT. As protein: CASSLSVQVRGNTIYF.

This sequence joins TRBV5-4 and TRBJ2-5; D call uncertain. This CDR3 contains 13 residues. Between the trimmed V and J ends, which lost 1 base and 5 bases, there was a span of 9 bases. Looked up from germline, CDR1 is SGHNT and CDR2 is YYREEE (reference sequence). CDR3 in amino acids: CASSLPEIETQYF. The CDR3 bases are TGTGCCAGCAGCTTGCCAGAGATCGAGACCCAGTACTTC.

The chain employs TRBV28 and TRBJ2-6; no reliable D call. Germline V lookup: CDR1 MDHEN, CDR2 SYDVKM. CDR3 size: 13 residues. V was clipped by 3 bases and J by 3 bases, with 3 bases between them. The CDR3 reads CASSFGGANVLTF. As DNA, the CDR3 is TGTGCCAGCAGTTTTGGTGGGGCCAACGTCCTGACTTTC.

The genes are TRBV6-1 and TRBJ2-2, with D possibly being TRBD1 or TRBD2 (5 bases each). CDR1 and CDR2 (germline): MNHNS, SASEGT. Trimming took 6 bases from V and 4 from J, leaving 15 bases between them. This CDR3 has 15 residues. Here the CDR3 DNA reads TGTGCCAGCAGAGCCGGGACCTCGGGCACCGGGGAGCTGTTTTTT. Encoded protein: CASRAGTSGTGELFF.

As DNA, the CDR3 is TGTGCCAGCAGCTCTAGGACGGGCGCTCTGAACTATGGCTACACCTTC. Translation gives CASSSRTGALNYGYTF. The chain joins TRBV5-4 to TRBJ1-2; D unresolved. Trimming removed 3 bases from V and 2 bases from J, with 17 bases in between. Germline V gene sequence: CDR1 SGHNT, CDR2 YYREEE (reference sequence). The CDR3 has 16 residues.

This rearrangement joins TRBV6-1 to TRBJ1-5; D is unclear. The V gene's germline CDR1 is MNHNS and CDR2 SASEGT. The V and J ends lost 3 bases and 4 bases respectively, with 10 bases between them. This CDR3 region has 14 residues. This CDR3 reads CASSDSLGNQPQHF. The CDR3 region has the DNA TGTGCCAGCAGTGATAGTCTGGGAAATCAGCCCCAGCATTTT.

This clone has just a few counts. This sequence joins TRBV7-8 and TRBJ2-7, with 8 bases matching TRBD1. CDR1 is SGHVS and CDR2 is FQNEAQ in the germline V gene. The CDR3 runs 11 residues. J was trimmed by 9 bases and V by 3 bases; bases with no gene match: 1. The CDR3 DNA follows: TGTGCCAGCAGCTTCGGGACAGGGCAGTACTTC. This sequence encodes CASSFGTGQYF.

This clone was seen more than once but under ten times. The chain employs TRBV19 and TRBJ2-2; 7 bases align to TRBD1. V dropped 5 bases and J dropped 4; count of bases not matched to a gene: 16. Germline CDR1 LNHDA, CDR2 SQIVND (reference sequence). This CDR3 is built from 18 residues. The CDR3 region has the DNA TGTGCCAGTAGTGGGAGAGGGGGTCCGACAGGGCCCACCGGGGAGCTGTTTTTT. Its translation: CASSGRGGPTGPTGELFF.